The clone carrying this T cell receptor (beta chain) was observed a few times. Its matching antigen is unknown. TCRdb reprocessed the 5' RACE reads via MiXCR and lists one record per CDR3 protein. The sample has a few hundred thousand distinct CDR3 sequences; about 10% are singletons. The length of the CDR3 is 18 residues. CDR1 and CDR2 from the germline V gene are LGHDT and YNNKEL (reference sequence). V was cut by 0 bases and J by 0 bases, with 15 bases left in between. The sample originates from a study of CD8 T cells in ankylosing spondylitis. Overall study findings and caveats: Past studies reported some motif variants in reactive arthritis synovial fluid and blood. Relatively rare in peripheral blood, disease-linked clones were also CD8+. Ankylosing spondylitis blood seemed to carry a telltale TCR beta motif made of several highly homologous variants. According to the report, clones linked to the disease were significantly enriched in matched synovial fluid samples taken from ankylosing spondylitis patients.

This receptor was obtained from a male donor with ankylosing spondylitis or in good health (not recorded which). The rearrangement uses TRBV3-1 and TRBJ2-1; unclear D gene. Sequenced material: blood, either unsorted or a sorted T cell fraction (not recorded which). The CDR3 loop is CASSQERRATNSYNEQFF. In nucleotides, the CDR3 is TGTGCCAGCAGCCAAGAGAGAAGAGCCACTAACTCCTACAATGAGCAGTTCTTC.